This T cell receptor beta chain is from a study of T cell changes during pregnancy in multiple sclerosis. Clones were read by immunoSEQ multiplex PCR, and TCRdb kept only the in-frame ones, dropping some. The sample lists around 130,000 clones; approximately 93% were seen once. Germline CDR1 reads WSHSY; CDR2 reads SAAADI. The CDR3 is 14 residues long. V trimming: 6 bases; J trimming: 2 bases; junction bases outside the gene matches: 7. This sequence was found in a female donor with multiple sclerosis, enrolled in a pregnancy study. The chain carries TRBV10-2 and TRBJ2-7; 7 bases agree with TRBD1. This material consisted of peripheral blood, taken before pregnancy. CDR3 amino acids: CASRGDSLTYEQYF. CDR3 DNA sequence: TGCGCCAGCAGGGGGGACAGCCTAACCTACGAGCAGTACTTC.